A single sample gave rise to the 31 T cell receptor beta chains below, sequenced in a study of a mutant IDH1 vaccine in newly diagnosed glioma. Sequenced by immunoSEQ multiplex PCR; TCRdb stores in-frame clones only, minus some. Seen here are tens of thousands of clones, approximately 89% observed once, and the top ten hold over 0.7%. As for time point: week 47, end of study. A single vaccine dose contained 300 ug of mutant IDH1 20-mer peptide, and topical imiquimod was used with it. No antigen has been identified for these receptors. Sequenced here: PBMCs, sampled from a glioma patient whose treatment included an IDH1 peptide vaccine. These TCRs come from a woman aged 45-65 years with glioma.

For the CDR3, the DNA is TGCGCCAGCACTTTGGGGACGGATAGCAATCAGCCCCAGCATTTT. It yields the protein CASTLGTDSNQPQHF. The V and J genes are TRBV23-1 and TRBJ1-5, with D perhaps TRBD1 (5 bases). TRBV23-1 is assigned to the ORF class and has an uncertain function. CDR3 length: 15 residues. The V end was cut by 7 bases, the J end by 0 bases, with 13 bases between.

This clone was seen once. The chain couples TRBV30 to TRBJ2-1; perhaps TRBD1 as D (6 bases). Germline V gene data show CDR1 as GTSNPN and CDR2 as SVGIG (reference sequence). The CDR3 covers 14 residues. V was shortened by 4 bases and J by 1 base, with 11 bases between the two germline ends. The CDR3, as DNA: TGTGCCTGGACCCTAGGGGGATCCTACAATGAGCAGTTCTTC. It codes for CAWTLGGSYNEQFF. The full variable domain, completed using reference TRBV30 and TRBJ2-1, is SQTIHQWPATLVQPVGSPLSLECTVEGTSNPNLYWYRQAAGRGLQLLFYSVGIGQISSEVPQNLSASRPQDRQFILSSKKLLLSDSGFYLCAWTLGGSYNEQFFGPGTRLTVL.

The J gene is TRBJ2-2, the V gene TRBV19, with 14 bases aligning to TRBD2. The V gene end was trimmed by 4 bases and the J gene end by 6 bases; junction bases not matched to a gene: 7. The germline CDR1 and CDR2 sequences are LNHDA and SQIVND (reference sequence). The CDR3 runs to 17 residues. CDR3 amino acids: CASSTVRLAGGPGELFF. CDR3 coding DNA: TGTGCCAGTAGTACGGTGAGACTAGCGGGAGGGCCCGGGGAGCTGTTTTTT.

This clone was picked up one time. V is TRBV6-5 and J is TRBJ1-2, with 7 bases fitting TRBD1. The V segment lost 2 bases and the J segment 0 bases; nucleotides outside the gene matches: 3. The germline V gene encodes CDR1 MNHEY and CDR2 SVGAGI. This CDR3 is built from 15 residues. As DNA, the CDR3 is TGTGCCAGCAGTTACCTGACAGGGACTAACTATGGCTACACCTTC. Protein product: CASSYLTGTNYGYTF.

In DNA form, the CDR3 reads TGTGCCAGCAGCTTGGGAACTAGCGGGAGCTTTGGGAATGAGCAGTTCTTC. Encoded protein: CASSLGTSGSFGNEQFF. The chain has TRBV7-3 and TRBJ2-1; 11 bases match TRBD2. Germline loops: CDR1 SGHTA, CDR2 FQGTGA. CDR3 length: 17 amino acids. V shed 3 bases, J shed 7 bases, and the junction held 11 bases outside the gene matches.

The chain links TRBV9 to TRBJ2-5, with D uncertain. Germline CDR1 reads SGDLS; CDR2 reads YYNGEE. V was cut by 3 bases and J by 5 bases, with 11 bases left in between. This CDR3 spans 13 amino acids. CDR3 DNA sequence: TGTGCCAGCAGCGGGACGAACGGGGAGACCCAGTACTTC. It encodes CASSGTNGETQYF.

The rearrangement links TRBV30 to TRBJ2-7; 8 nucleotides align to TRBD1. Germline V gives CDR1 GTSNPN, CDR2 SVGIG (reference sequence). This CDR3 spans 14 amino acids. Losses at the gene ends were 0 bases for V and 7 bases for J; bases not matched to a gene: 8. The CDR3 region is CAWSVPQGAGEQYF. CDR3 coding DNA: TGTGCCTGGAGTGTGCCCCAGGGGGCTGGGGAGCAGTACTTC. The full variable domain, its missing parts supplied by reference TRBV30 and TRBJ2-7, is SQTIHQWPATLVQPVGSPLSLECTVEGTSNPNLYWYRQAAGRGLQLLFYSVGIGQISSEVPQNLSASRPQDRQFILSSKKLLLSDSGFYLCAWSVPQGAGEQYFGPGTRLTVT.

The V gene is TRBV5-8, the J gene TRBJ1-1; D gene ambiguous. V lost 1 base, J lost 2 bases, and 9 bases lay in between. The germline gives CDR1 SGHTS, CDR2 YDEGEE. This CDR3 contains 14 residues. CDR3 amino acids: CASSLRSFNTEAFF. CDR3 sequence (DNA): TGTGCCAGCAGCTTGAGGAGTTTTAACACTGAAGCTTTCTTT.

V gene TRBV10-2 combines with J gene TRBJ2-3; 8 bases align to TRBD1. Trimming cost V 5 bases and J 3 bases; bases outside gene matches: 7. CDR1 WSHSY and CDR2 SAAADI come from the germline V gene. The CDR3 length is 15 residues. In DNA, the CDR3 is TGCGCCAGCAGTTCTCAGGGGGCGAGGACAGATACGCAGTATTTT. Protein product: CASSSQGARTDTQYF.

This rearrangement joins TRBV7-9 to TRBJ1-1; D not resolved. The germline V gene encodes CDR1 SEHNR and CDR2 FQNEAQ (reference sequence). V was shortened by 3 bases and J by 1 base, with 12 bases between the two germline ends. The CDR3 has 15 amino acids. CDR3 bases: TGTGCCAGCAGCTTCCCCTCAGGCGGGAACACTGAAGCTTTCTTT. Protein sequence: CASSFPSGGNTEAFF.

The chain uses TRBV27 and TRBJ1-2; 11 bases agree with TRBD1. The V segment lost 2 bases and the J segment 8 bases; nucleotides outside the gene matches: 4. In germline, CDR1 is MNHEY, CDR2 SMNVEV (reference sequence). The CDR3 has 14 residues. CDR3 protein: CASSLGQGARGYTF. CDR3 nucleotides: TGTGCCAGCAGTTTAGGACAGGGGGCGCGAGGCTACACCTTC.

The chain has TRBV27 and TRBJ1-5; 9 positions match TRBD1. Germline CDR1 MNHEY, CDR2 SMNVEV (reference sequence). The ends lost 4 bases at V and 6 bases at J; junction bases unmatched: 4. The CDR3 has 14 amino acids. In DNA form, the CDR3 reads TGTGCCAGCAGTTCTACAGGGGGCGGTCAGCCCCAGCATTTT. This codes for CASSSTGGGQPQHF.

V is TRBV2 and J is TRBJ2-7, with 9 positions matching TRBD1. This CDR3 region has 15 residues. The germline V gene has CDR1 SNHLY and CDR2 FYNNEI. V lost 10 bases and J lost 5; bases outside the gene matches: 15. The CDR3 spells CATKRPGQGSNEQYF. The CDR3 region has the DNA TGTGCCACCAAGAGACCGGGACAGGGATCCAACGAGCAGTACTTC. The whole variable domain, remainder taken from reference TRBV2 and TRBJ2-7, is EPEVTQTPSHQVTQMGQEVILRCVPISNHLYFYWYRQILGQKVEFLVSFYNNEISEKSEIFDDQFSVERPDGSNFTLKIRSTKLEDSAMYFCATKRPGQGSNEQYFGPGTRLTVT.

The chain employs TRBV5-1 and TRBJ2-3; TRBD2 is a possible D gene (6 bases). With 1 base removed from V and 6 bases from J, the gap between germline ends came to 12 bases. Per germline, CDR1 SGHRS and CDR2 YFSETQ. The CDR3 runs 14 residues. CDR3: CASSLSVGGDTQYF. CDR3 DNA: TGCGCCAGCAGCTTGAGCGTTGGAGGGGATACGCAGTATTTT.

The chain carries TRBV7-3 and TRBJ2-2, with 7 bases lining up with TRBD1. CDR3 length equals 16 residues. Germline CDR1 reads SGHTA; CDR2 reads FQGTGA. The V and J ends lost 5 bases and 1 base, in that order; junction bases with no gene match: 7. CDR3 in amino acids: CASSALGQMNTGELFF. DNA for the CDR3: TGTGCCAGCAGCGCTCTGGGACAGATGAACACCGGGGAGCTGTTTTTT.

This chain links TRBV10-3 with TRBJ2-5; no firm D call. The end of the DNA is better explained by TRBJ2-7, so the J call may be wrong. CDR1 is ENHRY, CDR2 SYGVKD, per germline. The CDR3 length is 15 residues. The DNA for the CDR3 is TGTGCCATCAGTGAGTCCTTGGACGGTCCCTACGAGCAGTACTTC. The encoded protein is CAISESLDGPYEQYF.

J is TRBJ1-2 and V is TRBV30; D is unresolved. The CDR3 runs to 14 residues. The V gene's germline CDR1 is GTSNPN and CDR2 SVGIG (reference sequence). The V end was cut by 3 bases, the J end by 8 bases, with 19 bases between. In nucleotides, the CDR3 is TGTGCCTGGAGGACCCCAAGCGGGGTCAGCGGCTACACCTTC. The encoded protein is CAWRTPSGVSGYTF. Full variable domain (missing parts from reference TRBV30 and TRBJ1-2): SQTIHQWPATLVQPVGSPLSLECTVEGTSNPNLYWYRQAAGRGLQLLFYSVGIGQISSEVPQNLSASRPQDRQFILSSKKLLLSDSGFYLCAWRTPSGVSGYTFGSGTRLTVV.

In this sample, this clone turned up a few times. DNA of the CDR3: TGTGCCAGCTCGACAGGGACAGCCTATGGCTACACCTTC. Its protein product is CASSTGTAYGYTF. The chain employs TRBV9 and TRBJ1-2; TRBD1 matches 7 bases. The CDR3 extends over 13 amino acids. The ends lost 7 bases at V and 4 bases at J; junction bases unmatched: 7. Germline V gene lookup returns CDR1 SGDLS and CDR2 YYNGEE.

This chain links TRBV7-8 with TRBJ2-2; 10 nucleotides line up with TRBD1. The CDR3 runs 18 residues. Germline trimming cut 4 bases from V and 6 bases from J; bases unmatched to any gene: 14. In germline, CDR1 is SGHVS, CDR2 FQNEAQ. The CDR3 sequence is CASSSPLGQGGSPGELFF. The CDR3, as DNA: TGTGCCAGCAGCTCCCCCCTCGGACAGGGGGGATCCCCCGGGGAGCTGTTTTTT.

The V gene is TRBV28, the J gene TRBJ2-3; 7 positions agree with TRBD1. With V trimmed by 5 bases and J by 0 bases, 2 bases remained unmatched. CDR1 and CDR2 from the germline V gene are MDHEN and SYDVKM. The CDR3 totals 14 residues. The CDR3 sequence is CASSTDRSTDTQYF. In DNA form, the CDR3 reads TGTGCCAGCAGTACGGACAGGAGCACAGATACGCAGTATTTT.

Here the CDR3 reads CASSGNSVGNTEAFF. DNA of the CDR3: TGTGCCAGCAGTGGAAACAGCGTGGGGAACACTGAAGCTTTCTTT. V and J are TRBV6-5 and TRBJ1-1; D gene uncertain. The CDR3 runs 15 residues. V was shortened by 5 bases and J by 1 base, with 14 bases between the two germline ends. Germline-derived CDR1 and CDR2 are MNHEY and SVGAGI.

The J gene is TRBJ1-2, the V gene TRBV13; 9 bases fit TRBD1. CDR1 and CDR2 (germline): PRHDT, FYEKMQ (reference sequence). CDR3 length: 17 amino acids. Trimming cost V 0 bases and J 7 bases; bases outside gene matches: 12. CDR3 amino acids: CASSLGRSWTGAGGYTF. The CDR3 DNA reads TGTGCCAGCAGCTTAGGTAGGAGTTGGACAGGGGCAGGTGGCTACACCTTC.

This rearrangement joins TRBV29-1 to TRBJ2-7; maybe TRBD2 (6 bases). Germline V gives CDR1 SQVTM, CDR2 ANQGSEA. This CDR3 contains 12 residues. Trimming left V 5 bases short and J 0 bases short, with 8 bases between. The CDR3 coding sequence is TGCAGCGTTTTAGCGGCCTCCTACGAGCAGTACTTC. It is translated as CSVLAASYEQYF.

This chain uses TRBV5-7 with TRBJ2-7; D call uncertain. TRBV5-7 is reported as an ORF; its role is uncertain. Trimming pared 0 bases from V and 5 bases from J, leaving 12 bases between. CDR3 length equals 14 residues. In nucleotides, the CDR3 is TGTGCCAGCAGCTTGGCCCGGGTCACCCACGAGCAGTACTTC. It translates to CASSLARVTHEQYF.

CDR3 residues: CASSYDRGPPNYGYTF. CDR3 bases: TGTGCCAGCAGCTACGACAGGGGCCCCCCTAACTATGGCTACACCTTC. The chain employs TRBV13 and TRBJ1-2; 8 bases map to TRBD1. The CDR3 spans 16 residues. The germline CDR1 and CDR2 sequences are PRHDT and FYEKMQ (reference sequence). V gave up 4 bases and J gave up 0 bases; unmatched junction bases: 7. Using reference TRBV13 and TRBJ1-2 for the parts outside the CDR3, the full variable domain is AAGVIQSPRHLIKEKRETATLKCYPIPRHDTVYWYQQGPGQDPQFLISFYEKMQSDKGSIPDRFSAQQFSDYHSELNMSSLELGDSALYFCASSYDRGPPNYGYTFGSGTRLTVV.

J is TRBJ2-3 and V is TRBV7-3, with D perhaps TRBD2 (5 bases). Trimming removed 4 bases at V and 0 bases at J, with 8 bases between. The CDR3 covers 14 residues. The germline gives CDR1 SGHTA, CDR2 FQGTGA. The CDR3 loop is CASSSRTSTDTQYF. DNA for the CDR3: TGTGCCAGCAGCTCTAGGACTAGCACAGATACGCAGTATTTT.

This clone has only one observation. The chain has TRBV28 and TRBJ2-7; D unclear. The V end lost 6 bases, the J end lost 3 bases, and 6 bases lay between the germline ends. This CDR3 comprises 11 residues. Germline CDR1 MDHEN, CDR2 SYDVKM. This CDR3 reads CASSDDYEQYF. The CDR3 nucleotides read TGTGCCAGCAGCGATGACTACGAGCAGTACTTC.

The chain combines TRBV19 with TRBJ2-4; TRBD2 matches at 9 bases. Per the germline V gene, CDR1 is LNHDA and CDR2 is SQIVND (reference sequence). There are 16 residues in the CDR3. Germline trimming cut 6 bases from V and 1 base from J; bases unmatched to any gene: 7. The CDR3 DNA sequence: TGTGCCAGTAGCGATCTAGCGGGAATGGCCAAAAACATTCAGTACTTC. Its translation is CASSDLAGMAKNIQYF.

The V call is TRBV6-1, the J call TRBJ1-4; D is undetermined. Germline CDR1 and CDR2: MNHNS and SASEGT. Trimming took off 0 bases at V and 1 base at J, with 0 bases between the two ends. This CDR3 comprises 13 residues. The CDR3 DNA reads as TGTGCCAGCAGTGAAGCAACTAATGAAAAACTGTTTTTT. This gives the protein CASSEATNEKLFF.

This clone was counted between two and nine times. V is TRBV9 and J is TRBJ2-7, with 8 bases aligning to TRBD2. Trimming removed 0 bases from V and 0 bases from J; junction bases left unmatched: 2. CDR1 and CDR2 (germline): SGDLS, YYNGEE. The CDR3 covers 15 residues. The CDR3 sequence: CASSVGGRNSYEQYF. DNA for the CDR3: TGTGCCAGCAGCGTAGGCGGGAGGAACTCCTACGAGCAGTACTTC. Full variable domain (rest looked up from reference TRBV9 and TRBJ2-7): DSGVTQTPKHLITATGQRVTLRCSPRSGDLSVYWYQQSLDQGLQFLIQYYNGEERAKGNILERFSAQQFPDLHSELNLSSLELGDSALYFCASSVGGRNSYEQYFGPGTRLTVT.

This chain joins TRBV10-3 and TRBJ2-3, with D unresolved. The germline CDR1 and CDR2 sequences are ENHRY and SYGVKD. The CDR3 is made up of 13 amino acids. Trimming stripped 3 bases from V and 6 bases from J, with 10 bases between. Here the CDR3 reads CAISDSLWDTQYF. The DNA of the CDR3 is TGTGCCATCAGTGATAGTCTGTGGGATACGCAGTATTTT.